These 3 T cell receptor beta chains were sequenced from one sample in a study of shared clonotypes between healthy human individuals. Clones were read by immunoSEQ multiplex PCR, and TCRdb kept only the in-frame ones, dropping some. Here the sample spans about 520,000 clones, around 73% being singletons. Input material: PBMCs. These receptors were collected from a woman aged 40 to 49 in good health. Some clones in this sample may be carry-over from other donors' samples.

The rearrangement links TRBV5-8 to TRBJ1-6; D possibly corresponds to TRBD1 (5 bases). The germline V gene has CDR1 SGHTS and CDR2 YDEGEE. Trimming pared 0 bases from V and 10 bases from J, leaving 11 bases between. The CDR3 extends over 14 amino acids. The CDR3 nucleotides read TGTGCCAGCAGCTTGGGCAGGGAGAACTCACCCCTCCACTTT. Residues: CASSLGRENSPLHF.

This chain connects TRBV5-4 to TRBJ2-1; a possible D gene is TRBD2 (6 bases). V lost 3 bases and J lost 0, with 13 bases in between. The CDR3 loop spans 16 amino acids. Germline V lookup: CDR1 SGHNT, CDR2 YYREEE (reference sequence). Here the CDR3 reads CASSSAGGSSYNEQFF. The CDR3 DNA reads TGTGCCAGCAGCTCAGCGGGCGGTAGCTCCTACAATGAGCAGTTCTTC.

V and J are TRBV21-1 and TRBJ2-7; the table's D call, TRBD1, has no DNA check behind it. TRBV21-1 is deemed a pseudogene. The CDR3 covers 16 residues. The CDR3 sequence: CASSSLDRGTSYEQYF. Written as DNA, the CDR3 is TGTGCCAGCAGCTCTCTGGACAGGGGAACCTCCTACGAGCAGTACTTC.